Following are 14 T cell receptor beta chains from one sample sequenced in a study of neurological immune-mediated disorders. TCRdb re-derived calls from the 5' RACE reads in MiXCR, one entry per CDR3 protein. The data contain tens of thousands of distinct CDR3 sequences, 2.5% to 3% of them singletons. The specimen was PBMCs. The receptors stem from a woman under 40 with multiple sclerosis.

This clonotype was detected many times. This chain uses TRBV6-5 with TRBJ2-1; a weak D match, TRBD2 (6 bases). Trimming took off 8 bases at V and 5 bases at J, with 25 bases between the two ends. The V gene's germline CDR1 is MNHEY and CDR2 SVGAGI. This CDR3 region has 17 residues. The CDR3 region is CASHPDPGRFVDNEQFF. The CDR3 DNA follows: TGTGCCAGCCATCCGGACCCGGGGAGGTTTGTCGACAATGAGCAGTTCTTC.

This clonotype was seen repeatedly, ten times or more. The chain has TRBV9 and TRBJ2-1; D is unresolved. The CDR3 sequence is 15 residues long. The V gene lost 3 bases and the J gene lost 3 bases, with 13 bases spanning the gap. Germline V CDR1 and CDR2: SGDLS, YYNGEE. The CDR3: CASSAELGFYNEQFF. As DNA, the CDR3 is TGTGCCAGCAGCGCCGAACTGGGTTTCTACAATGAGCAGTTCTTC.

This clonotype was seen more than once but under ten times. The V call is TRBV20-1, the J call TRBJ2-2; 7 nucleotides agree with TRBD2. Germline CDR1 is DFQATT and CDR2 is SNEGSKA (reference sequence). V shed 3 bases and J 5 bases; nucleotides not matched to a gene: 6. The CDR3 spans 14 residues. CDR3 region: CSARRGSRTGELFF. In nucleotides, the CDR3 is TGCAGTGCTAGGCGCGGGAGTAGAACCGGGGAGCTGTTTTTT.

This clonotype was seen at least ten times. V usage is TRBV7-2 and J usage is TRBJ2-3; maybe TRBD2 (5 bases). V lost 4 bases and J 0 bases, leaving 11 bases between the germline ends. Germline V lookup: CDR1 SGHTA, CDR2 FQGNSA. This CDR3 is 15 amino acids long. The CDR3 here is CASSSDYLSTDTQYF. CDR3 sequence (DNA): TGTGCCAGCAGCTCCGACTACTTAAGCACAGATACGCAGTATTTT. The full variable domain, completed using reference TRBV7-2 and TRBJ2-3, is GAGVSQSPSNKVTEKGKDVELRCDPISGHTALYWYRQSLGQGLEFLIYFQGNSAPDKSGLPSDRFSAERTGGSVSTLTIQRTQQEDSAVYLCASSSDYLSTDTQYFGPGTRLTVL.

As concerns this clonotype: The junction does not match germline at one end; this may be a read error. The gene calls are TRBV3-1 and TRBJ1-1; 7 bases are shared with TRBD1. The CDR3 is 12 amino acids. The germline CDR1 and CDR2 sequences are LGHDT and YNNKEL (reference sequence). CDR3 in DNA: TGTGACAGCAGCAAAGATACAGGGGTGGCTTTCTTT. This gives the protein CDSSKDTGVAFF. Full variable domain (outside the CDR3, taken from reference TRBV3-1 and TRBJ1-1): DTAVSQTPKYLVTQMGNDKSIKCEQNLGHDTMYWYKQDSKKFLKIMFSYNNKELIINETVPNRFSPKSPDKAHLNLHINSLELGDSAVYFCDSSKDTGVAFFGQGTRLTVV.

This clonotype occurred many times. CDR3 nucleotide sequence: TGCGCCAGCACCACAAGCGGGAGCGGAATCAATGAGCAGTTCTTC. The encoded protein is CASTTSGSGINEQFF. The rearrangement joins TRBV5-1 to TRBJ2-1; TRBD2 matches 8 bases. The V gene's germline CDR1 is SGHRS and CDR2 YFSETQ. CDR3 length equals 15 residues. Trimming at V came to 6 bases and at J to 6 bases, leaving 11 bases not matched to a gene.

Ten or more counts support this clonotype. This CDR3 reads CASTIAALSTDTQYF. CDR3 DNA sequence: TGTGCCAGCACCATAGCAGCCCTAAGCACAGATACGCAGTATTTT. V gene TRBV7-2 combines with J gene TRBJ2-3, with D unresolved. V was cut by 7 bases and J by 0 bases, with 14 bases left in between. This CDR3 is 15 amino acids long. Germline lookup yields CDR1 SGHTA and CDR2 FQGNSA.

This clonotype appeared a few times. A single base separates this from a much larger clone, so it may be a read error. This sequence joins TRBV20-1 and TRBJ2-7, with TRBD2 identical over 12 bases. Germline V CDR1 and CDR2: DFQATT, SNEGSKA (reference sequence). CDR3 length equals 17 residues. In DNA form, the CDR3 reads TGCAGTGCTAGAGGAGGTCCCACTAGCGGGAGGCCCTCCGAGAAGTACTTC. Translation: CSARGGPTSGRPSEKYF.

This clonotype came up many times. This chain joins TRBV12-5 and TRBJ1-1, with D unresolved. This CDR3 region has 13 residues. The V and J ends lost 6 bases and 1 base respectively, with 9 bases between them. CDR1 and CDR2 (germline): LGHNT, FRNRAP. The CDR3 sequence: CASGLTGNTEAFF. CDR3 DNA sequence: TGTGCTAGTGGGTTGACGGGGAACACTGAAGCTTTCTTT.

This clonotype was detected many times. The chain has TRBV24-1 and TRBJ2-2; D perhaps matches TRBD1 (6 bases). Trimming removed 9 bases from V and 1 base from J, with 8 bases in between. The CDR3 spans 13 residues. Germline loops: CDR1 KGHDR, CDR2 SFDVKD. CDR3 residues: CATRGQNTGELFF. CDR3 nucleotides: TGTGCCACCCGGGGACAGAACACCGGGGAGCTGTTTTTT.

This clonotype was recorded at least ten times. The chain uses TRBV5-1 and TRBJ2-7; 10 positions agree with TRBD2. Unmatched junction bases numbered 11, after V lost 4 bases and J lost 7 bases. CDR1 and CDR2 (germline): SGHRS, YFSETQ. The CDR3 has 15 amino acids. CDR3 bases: TGCGCCAGCAGCCCGGAGGGGCTAGCGGGAGAAGAGCAGTACTTC. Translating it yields CASSPEGLAGEEQYF.

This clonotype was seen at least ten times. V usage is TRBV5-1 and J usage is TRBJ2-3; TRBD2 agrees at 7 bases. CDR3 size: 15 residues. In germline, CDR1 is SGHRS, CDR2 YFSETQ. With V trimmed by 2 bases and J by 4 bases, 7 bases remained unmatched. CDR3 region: CASSFGPREADTQYF. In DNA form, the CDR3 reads TGCGCCAGCAGCTTTGGACCCCGGGAGGCAGATACGCAGTATTTT.

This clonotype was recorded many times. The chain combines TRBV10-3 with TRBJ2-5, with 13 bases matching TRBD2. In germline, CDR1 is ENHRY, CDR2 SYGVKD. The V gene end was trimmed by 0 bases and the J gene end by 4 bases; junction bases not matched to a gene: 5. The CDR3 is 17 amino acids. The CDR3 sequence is CAISESETSGRAETQYF. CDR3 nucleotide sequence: TGTGCCATCAGTGAGTCTGAAACTAGCGGGAGGGCAGAGACCCAGTACTTC.

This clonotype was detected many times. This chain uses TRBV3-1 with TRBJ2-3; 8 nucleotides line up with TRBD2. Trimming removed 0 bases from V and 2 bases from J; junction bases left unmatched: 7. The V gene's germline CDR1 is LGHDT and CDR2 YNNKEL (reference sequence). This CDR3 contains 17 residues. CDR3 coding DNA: TGTGCCAGCAGCCAAGAGTCGACTAGCGAAACCACAGATACGCAGTATTTT. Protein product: CASSQESTSETTDTQYF.